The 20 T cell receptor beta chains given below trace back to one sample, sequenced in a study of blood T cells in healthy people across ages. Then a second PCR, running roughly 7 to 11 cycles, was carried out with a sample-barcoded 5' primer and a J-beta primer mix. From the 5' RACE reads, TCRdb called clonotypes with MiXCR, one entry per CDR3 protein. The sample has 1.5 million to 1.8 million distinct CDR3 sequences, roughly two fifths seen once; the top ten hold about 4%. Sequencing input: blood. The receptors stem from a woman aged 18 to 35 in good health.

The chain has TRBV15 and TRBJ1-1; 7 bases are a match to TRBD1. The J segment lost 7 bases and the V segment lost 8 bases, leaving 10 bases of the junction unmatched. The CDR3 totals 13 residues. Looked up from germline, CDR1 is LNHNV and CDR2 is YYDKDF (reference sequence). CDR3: CATSRQGVGEAFF. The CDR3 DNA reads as TGTGCCACCTCTAGACAGGGTGTGGGTGAAGCTTTCTTT.

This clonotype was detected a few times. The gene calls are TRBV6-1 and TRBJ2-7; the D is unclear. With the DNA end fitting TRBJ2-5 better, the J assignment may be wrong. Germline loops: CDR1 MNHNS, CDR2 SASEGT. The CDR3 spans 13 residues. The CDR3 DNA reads TGTGCCAGCAGTTTGTGGACCAAAGAGACCCAGTACTTC. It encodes CASSLWTKETQYF.

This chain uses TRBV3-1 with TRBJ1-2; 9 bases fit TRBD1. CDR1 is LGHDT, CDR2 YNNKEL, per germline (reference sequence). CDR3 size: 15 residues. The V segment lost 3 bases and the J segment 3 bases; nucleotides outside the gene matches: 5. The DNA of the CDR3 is TGTGCCAGCAGCCAGAATACAGGGGGCTACTATGGCTACACCTTC. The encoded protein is CASSQNTGGYYGYTF.

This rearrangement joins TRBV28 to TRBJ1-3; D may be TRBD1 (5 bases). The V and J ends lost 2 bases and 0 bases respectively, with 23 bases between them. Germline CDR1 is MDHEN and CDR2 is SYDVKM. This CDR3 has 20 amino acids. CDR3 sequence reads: CASSLEVFGVIRASGNTIYF. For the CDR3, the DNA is TGTGCCAGCAGTTTAGAAGTTTTCGGGGTTATCAGGGCCTCTGGAAACACCATATATTTT.

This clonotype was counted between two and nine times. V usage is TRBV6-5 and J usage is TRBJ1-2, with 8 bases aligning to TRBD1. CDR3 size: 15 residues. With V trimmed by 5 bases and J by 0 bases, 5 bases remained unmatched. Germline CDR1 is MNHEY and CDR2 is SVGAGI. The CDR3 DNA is TGTGCCAGCAGTCGCAGGACAGGGTCTAACTATGGCTACACCTTC. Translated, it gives CASSRRTGSNYGYTF.

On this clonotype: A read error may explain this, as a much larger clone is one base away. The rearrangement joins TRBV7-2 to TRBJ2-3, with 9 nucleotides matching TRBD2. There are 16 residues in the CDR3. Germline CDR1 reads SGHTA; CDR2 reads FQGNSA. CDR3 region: CASGLVVASGADTQYF. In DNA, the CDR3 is TGTGCCAGCGGCTTAGTTGTGGCTAGCGGGGCAGATACGCAGTATTTT.

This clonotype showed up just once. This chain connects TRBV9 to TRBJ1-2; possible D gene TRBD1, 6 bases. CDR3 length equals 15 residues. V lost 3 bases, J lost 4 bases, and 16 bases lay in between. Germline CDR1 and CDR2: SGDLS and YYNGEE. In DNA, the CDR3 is TGTGCCAGCAGCGCGGGACAAGCAGGCGGCTATGGCTACACCTTC. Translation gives CASSAGQAGGYGYTF. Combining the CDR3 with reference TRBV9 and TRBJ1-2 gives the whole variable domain DSGVTQTPKHLITATGQRVTLRCSPRSGDLSVYWYQQSLDQGLQFLIQYYNGEERAKGNILERFSAQQFPDLHSELNLSSLELGDSALYFCASSAGQAGGYGYTFGSGTRLTVV.

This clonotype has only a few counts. The DNA for the CDR3 is TGTGCCAGCAGTCCTACCCCGGGGGCTGCTGGAAACACCATATATTTT. The encoded protein is CASSPTPGAAGNTIYF. The chain couples TRBV27 to TRBJ1-3; weak D call: TRBD1 (6 bases). The CDR3 runs 16 residues. Per the germline V gene, CDR1 is MNHEY and CDR2 is SMNVEV (reference sequence). Between the trimmed V and J ends, which lost 5 bases and 2 bases, there was a span of 16 bases.

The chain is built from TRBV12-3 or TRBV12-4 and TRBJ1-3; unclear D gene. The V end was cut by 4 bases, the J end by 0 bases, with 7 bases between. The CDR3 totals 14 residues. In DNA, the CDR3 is TGTGCCAGCAGTTCCCGGATCTCTGGAAACACCATATATTTT. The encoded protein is CASSSRISGNTIYF.

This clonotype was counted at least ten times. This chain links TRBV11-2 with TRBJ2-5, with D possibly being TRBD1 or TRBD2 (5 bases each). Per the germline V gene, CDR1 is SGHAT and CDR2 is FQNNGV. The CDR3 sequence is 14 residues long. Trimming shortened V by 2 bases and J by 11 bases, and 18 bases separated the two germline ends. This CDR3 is CASSLYSRGNEQYF. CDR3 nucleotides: TGTGCCAGCAGCTTATATTCCCGGGGCAATGAGCAGTACTTC.

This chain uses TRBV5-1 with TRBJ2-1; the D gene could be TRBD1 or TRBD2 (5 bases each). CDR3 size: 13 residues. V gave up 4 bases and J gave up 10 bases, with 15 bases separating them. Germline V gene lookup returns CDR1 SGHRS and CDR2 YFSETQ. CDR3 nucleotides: TGCGCCAGCAGCACCGGGACGGCGAGCGAGCAGTTCTTC. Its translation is CASSTGTASEQFF.

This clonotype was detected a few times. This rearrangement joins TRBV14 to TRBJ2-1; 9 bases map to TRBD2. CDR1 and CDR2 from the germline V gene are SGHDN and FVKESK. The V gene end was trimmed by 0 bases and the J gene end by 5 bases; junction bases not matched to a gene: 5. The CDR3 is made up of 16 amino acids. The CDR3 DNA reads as TGTGCCAGCAGCCAAGATATGCTAGCGGGACACAATGAGCAGTTCTTC. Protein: CASSQDMLAGHNEQFF.

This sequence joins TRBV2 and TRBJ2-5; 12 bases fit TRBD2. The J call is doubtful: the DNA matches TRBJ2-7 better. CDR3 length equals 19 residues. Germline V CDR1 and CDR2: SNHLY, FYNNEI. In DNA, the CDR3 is TGTGCCAGCAGTGAAAGGGGGGCCGGGACTAGCGGGTCTCACTACGAGCAGTACTTC. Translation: CASSERGAGTSGSHYEQYF.

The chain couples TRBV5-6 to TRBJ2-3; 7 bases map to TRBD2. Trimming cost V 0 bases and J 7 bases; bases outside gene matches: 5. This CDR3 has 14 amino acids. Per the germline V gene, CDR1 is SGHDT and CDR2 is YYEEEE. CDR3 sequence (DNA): TGTGCCAGCAGCTTGGGGGGAGCGGGGAATACGCAGTATTTT. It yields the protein CASSLGGAGNTQYF.

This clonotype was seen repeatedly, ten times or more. The CDR3 DNA follows: TGCGCCAGCAGCCAAGGGACAGGGAGATACATTCAGTACTTC. Translation gives CASSQGTGRYIQYF. V and J are TRBV4-3 and TRBJ2-4, with 8 bases aligning to TRBD1. Per germline, CDR1 LGHNA and CDR2 YSLEER. The V gene end was trimmed by 1 base and the J gene end by 8 bases; junction bases not matched to a gene: 4. The CDR3 is 14 residues long.

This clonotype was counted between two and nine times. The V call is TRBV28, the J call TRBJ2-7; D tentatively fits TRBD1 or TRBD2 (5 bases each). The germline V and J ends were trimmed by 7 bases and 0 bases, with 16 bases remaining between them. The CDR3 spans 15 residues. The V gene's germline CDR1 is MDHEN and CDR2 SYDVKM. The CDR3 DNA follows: TGTGCCAGCATAGTGCCGGGGCGGTTCTCCTACGAGCAGTACTTC. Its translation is CASIVPGRFSYEQYF.

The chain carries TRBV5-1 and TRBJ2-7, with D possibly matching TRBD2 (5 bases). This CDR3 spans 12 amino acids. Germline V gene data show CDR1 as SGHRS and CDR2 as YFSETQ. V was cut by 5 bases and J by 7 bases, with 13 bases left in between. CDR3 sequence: CASRLSSSEQYF. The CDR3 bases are TGCGCCAGCAGACTGTCTAGCTCTGAGCAGTACTTC.

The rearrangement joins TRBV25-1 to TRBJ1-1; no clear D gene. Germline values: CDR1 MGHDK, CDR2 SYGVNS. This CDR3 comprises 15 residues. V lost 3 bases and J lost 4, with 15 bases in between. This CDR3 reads CASSELGRAGTEAFF. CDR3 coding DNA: TGTGCCAGCAGTGAGCTGGGCCGCGCCGGCACTGAAGCTTTCTTT.

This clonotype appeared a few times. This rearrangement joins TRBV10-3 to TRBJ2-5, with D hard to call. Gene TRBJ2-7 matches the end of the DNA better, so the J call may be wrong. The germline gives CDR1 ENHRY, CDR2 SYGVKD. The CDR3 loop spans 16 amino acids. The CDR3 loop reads CAISESSKLRPYEQYF. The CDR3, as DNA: TGTGCCATCAGTGAGTCGTCCAAGCTCCGTCCCTACGAGCAGTACTTC.

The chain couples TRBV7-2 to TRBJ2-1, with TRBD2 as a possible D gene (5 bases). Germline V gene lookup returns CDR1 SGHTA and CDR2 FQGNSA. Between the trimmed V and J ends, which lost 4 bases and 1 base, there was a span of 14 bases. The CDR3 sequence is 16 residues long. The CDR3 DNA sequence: TGTGCCAGCAGCTCCCTCCGCCGGGATTCCTACAATGAGCAGTTCTTC. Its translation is CASSSLRRDSYNEQFF.